Listed here are 18 T cell receptor beta chains from one sample, sequenced in a study of T cell responses to AZD1222 COVID-19 vaccine. The repertoire was sequenced with immunoSEQ multiplex PCR; TCRdb's copy has only in-frame clones and lacks some. The sample shows more than 140,000 clones, 88% of them seen only once. The material sequenced was peripheral blood, taken on day 0 of MenACWY control vaccination. The receptors originated from an adult in good health.

The chain couples TRBV7-2 to TRBJ1-2; a weak D match, TRBD1 (5 bases). The CDR3 is made up of 15 amino acids. CDR1 SGHTA and CDR2 FQGNSA come from the germline V gene. The ends were cut back, 0 bases at V and 7 bases at J, with 15 bases in the middle. The CDR3 region has the DNA TGTGCCAGCAGCTTAGCATCAGGCTTTAGGGGTGGCTACACCTTC. This codes for CASSLASGFRGGYTF.

CDR3 DNA: TGTGCCAGCAGCTCAGGGGCTCATCAGCCCCAGCATTTT. Its translation is CASSSGAHQPQHF. The V gene is TRBV11-3, the J gene TRBJ1-5; tentative D call: TRBD1 (6 bases). The CDR3 loop spans 13 amino acids. CDR1 and CDR2 (germline): SGHNT, YENEEA. V lost 4 bases, J lost 5 bases, and 9 bases lay in between.

The chain is built from TRBV13 and TRBJ1-1, with 7 bases aligning to TRBD1. This CDR3 is built from 13 residues. Trimming removed 4 bases from V and 4 bases from J; junction bases left unmatched: 3. CDR1 PRHDT and CDR2 FYEKMQ come from the germline V gene (reference sequence). The CDR3 DNA follows: TGTGCCAGCAGCTACTACAGGGGCACTGAAGCTTTCTTT. Translating gives CASSYYRGTEAFF.

Only one count was recorded for this clone. This rearrangement joins TRBV5-5 to TRBJ2-7; D is unresolved. This CDR3 has 11 amino acids. V was pared by 1 base and J by 5 bases, with 4 bases between. Per germline, CDR1 SGHKS and CDR2 YYEKEE (reference sequence). The CDR3: CASSLSHEQYF. The CDR3, as DNA: TGTGCCAGCAGCTTGTCCCACGAGCAGTACTTC.

This rearrangement joins TRBV7-3 to TRBJ2-3; D ambiguous. V lost 5 bases to trimming and J lost 3 bases, with 9 bases between them. This CDR3 is 13 amino acids long. CDR1 is SGHTA, CDR2 FQGTGA, per germline. CDR3 sequence (DNA): TGTGCCAGCAGCGTCCGGCCTACAGATACGCAGTATTTT. As protein: CASSVRPTDTQYF.

This clone was seen once. The chain carries TRBV5-1 and TRBJ1-2, with D possibly TRBD1 on 5 matching bases. The CDR3 contains 15 residues. The germline gives CDR1 SGHRS, CDR2 YFSETQ. V was cut by 4 bases and J by 4 bases, with 17 bases left in between. The CDR3 spells CASSVDRDASYGYTF. CDR3 nucleotides: TGCGCCAGCAGCGTAGACCGGGACGCAAGCTATGGCTACACCTTC.

This clone was picked up a small number of times. This chain uses TRBV11-2 with TRBJ2-1; D gene ambiguous. The germline V and J ends were trimmed by 1 base and 2 bases, with 0 bases remaining between them. The CDR3 loop spans 12 amino acids. The V gene's germline CDR1 is SGHAT and CDR2 FQNNGV. CDR3 nucleotides: TGTGCCAGCAGCTTAGCCTACAATGAGCAGTTCTTC. It encodes CASSLAYNEQFF.

The gene calls are TRBV2 and TRBJ1-5, with 8 bases that match TRBD1. V lost 2 bases, J lost 5 bases, and 2 bases stayed unmatched. The CDR3 has 14 amino acids. Germline lookup yields CDR1 SNHLY and CDR2 FYNNEI. The CDR3 nucleotides are TGTGCCAGCAGTGAAACCAGGGGGCATCAGCCCCAGCATTTT. Translating gives CASSETRGHQPQHF.

V usage is TRBV21-1 and J usage is TRBJ1-4; TRBD1 reflects the table's D call only, with no check against the DNA. TRBV21-1 is labeled a pseudogene. The CDR3 is made up of 15 amino acids. CDR3 in amino acids: CASSPRTAGYEKLFF. CDR3 DNA: TGTGCCAGCAGCCCACGGACAGCAGGATATGAAAAACTGTTTTTT.

The chain recombines TRBV15 with TRBJ1-1; D is ambiguous. V was trimmed by 5 bases and J by 2 bases, leaving 9 bases between them. The CDR3 totals 13 residues. Germline values: CDR1 LNHNV, CDR2 YYDKDF (reference sequence). The CDR3 sequence: CATSAGRNTEAFF. CDR3 coding DNA: TGTGCCACCAGCGCTGGACGTAACACTGAAGCTTTCTTT.

The chain is built from TRBV4-1 and TRBJ2-5, with 9 bases aligning to TRBD2. The CDR3 has 17 residues. V gave up 1 base and J gave up 4 bases; unmatched junction bases: 10. Germline loops: CDR1 MGHRA, CDR2 YSYEKL. Here the CDR3 reads CASSQGGLAGRGETQYF. CDR3 bases: TGCGCCAGCAGCCAAGGTGGGCTAGCGGGACGGGGAGAGACCCAGTACTTC.

With respect to this clone: Other nucleotide sequences from this sample produce the same CDR3. This chain joins TRBV12-3 or TRBV12-4 and TRBJ1-5; D gene ambiguous. V dropped 3 bases and J dropped 0 bases, with 3 bases sitting between them. The CDR3 is 13 residues long. The CDR3 DNA sequence: TGTGCCAGCAGTTTTAATAGCAATCAGCCCCAGCATTTT. Its translation is CASSFNSNQPQHF.

V is TRBV18 and J is TRBJ2-5; 9 nucleotides line up with TRBD1. V lost 6 bases and J lost 6; bases outside the gene matches: 8. This CDR3 spans 14 amino acids. Germline lookup yields CDR1 KGHSH and CDR2 LQKENI. CDR3 nucleotides: TGTGCCAGCTCCCCCCGGACAGGGGAACAGACCCAGTACTTC. It yields the protein CASSPRTGEQTQYF.

The chain is built from TRBV2 and TRBJ1-6; D is undetermined. Trimming took off 8 bases at V and 4 bases at J, with 12 bases between the two ends. CDR3 length equals 14 residues. In germline, CDR1 is SNHLY, CDR2 FYNNEI. Here the CDR3 reads CASRGVKYNSPLHF. In DNA, the CDR3 is TGTGCCAGCCGCGGGGTCAAATATAATTCACCCCTCCACTTT.

V is TRBV18 and J is TRBJ1-5; TRBD1 is a possible D gene (5 bases). Germline CDR1 reads KGHSH; CDR2 reads LQKENI. This CDR3 has 13 amino acids. With 5 bases removed from V and 4 bases from J, the gap between germline ends came to 9 bases. CDR3 in amino acids: CASSSGENQPQHF. In DNA form, the CDR3 reads TGTGCCAGCTCATCGGGGGAAAATCAGCCCCAGCATTTT.

The V call is TRBV5-8, the J call TRBJ1-4; no firm D call. V lost 2 bases to trimming and J lost 7 bases, with 6 bases between them. Per germline, CDR1 SGHTS and CDR2 YDEGEE. The CDR3 loop spans 12 amino acids. The CDR3 coding sequence is TGTGCCAGCAGCTTAGGCGGTGAAAAACTGTTTTTT. It translates to CASSLGGEKLFF.

This chain joins TRBV4-3 and TRBJ1-2; D not certain. Trimming removed 0 bases at V and 6 bases at J, with 17 bases between. The germline gives CDR1 LGHNA, CDR2 YSLEER. The CDR3 runs 16 residues. The CDR3 coding sequence is TGCGCCAGCAGCCAAGATTCGGCAGATTTTAGGGATGGCTACACCTTC. Translation: CASSQDSADFRDGYTF.

The rearrangement joins TRBV27 to TRBJ2-5; 7 nucleotides align to TRBD1. Germline trimming cut 5 bases from V and 1 base from J; bases unmatched to any gene: 7. The CDR3 has 15 residues. The germline CDR1 and CDR2 sequences are MNHEY and SMNVEV (reference sequence). The CDR3 bases are TGTGCCAGCAGTCAGGGGGACGGAAGCCAAGAGACCCAGTACTTC. Encoded protein: CASSQGDGSQETQYF.